This T cell receptor (beta chain) was recovered during a study of blood T cell repertoires in COVID-19. In the study overall: Sources were T cells, B-cell-depleted T cells, or PBMCs; the material itself was cDNA or gDNA.

Original processing methods: How many nucleated cells were present was estimated from reference gene primer amplification. Assay used: immunoSEQ multiplex PCR; TCRdb lists only in-frame clones, some missing. D and trimming were read from the DNA, whereas the V and J calls and clone size are those reported in that table. The sample consists of around 220,000 clones, over 80% of them appearing once. V lost 4 bases to trimming and J lost 2 bases; unmatched junction nucleotides: 5. The CDR3 has 15 amino acids. Per the germline V gene, CDR1 is SGDLS and CDR2 is YYNGEE. The sample taken for sequencing was peripheral blood. V and J are TRBV9 and TRBJ1-2; 10 nucleotides align to TRBD1. The clonotype was recovered from a human donor in a cohort sampled during active COVID-19. CDR3 in amino acids: CASSHWGQGNYGYTF. The DNA of the CDR3 is TGTGCCAGCAGCCACTGGGGACAGGGGAACTATGGCTACACCTTC.